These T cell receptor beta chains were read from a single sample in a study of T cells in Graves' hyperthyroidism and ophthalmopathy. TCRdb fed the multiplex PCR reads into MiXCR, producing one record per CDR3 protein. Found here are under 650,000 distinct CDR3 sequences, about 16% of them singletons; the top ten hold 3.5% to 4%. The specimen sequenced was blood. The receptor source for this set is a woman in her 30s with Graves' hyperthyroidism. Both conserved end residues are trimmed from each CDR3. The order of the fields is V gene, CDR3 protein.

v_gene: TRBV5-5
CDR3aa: ASGNRVRDEKLF

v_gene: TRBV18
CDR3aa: ASMASVHNEQF

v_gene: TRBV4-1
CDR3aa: ASSQAGTGGVETEAF

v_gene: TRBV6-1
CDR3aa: ASYTRQGTTNTGELF

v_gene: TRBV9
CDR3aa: ASSTTGTTYGYT

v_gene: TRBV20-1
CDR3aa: SARDGRGDTQY

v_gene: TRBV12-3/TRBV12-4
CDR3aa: ASSFDRGWTEAF

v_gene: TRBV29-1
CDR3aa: SVLGDSYEQY

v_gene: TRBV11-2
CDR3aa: ASSTTSAWNEQY

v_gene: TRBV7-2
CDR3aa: ASSFETYGYT

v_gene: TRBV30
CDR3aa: AWRGGWDEKLF

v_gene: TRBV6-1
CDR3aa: ASSGPGTSGSEQY

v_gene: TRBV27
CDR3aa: ASSLSSGFSYEQY

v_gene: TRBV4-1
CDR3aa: ASSQNLVAGSSYNEQF

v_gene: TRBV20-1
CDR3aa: SASPTQGVNQPQH

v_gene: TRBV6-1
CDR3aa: ASLRSDSIYGYT

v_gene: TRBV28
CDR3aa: ASRGRRVLAKNIQY

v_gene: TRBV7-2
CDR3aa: ASSLEGRRLAGRGTGELF

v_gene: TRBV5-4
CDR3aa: ASSLGMSFNEQY

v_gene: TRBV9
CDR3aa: ASSGEANNEQF

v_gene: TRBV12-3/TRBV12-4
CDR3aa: ASSAVSTGELF

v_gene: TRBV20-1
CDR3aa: SAGGGAETQY

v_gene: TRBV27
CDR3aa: ASSSSPGPYYEQY

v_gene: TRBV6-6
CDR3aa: ASSYSRAGSYEQY

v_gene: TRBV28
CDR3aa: ASSWLAGAIYEQY

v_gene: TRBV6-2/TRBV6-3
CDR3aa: ASHKFPYNEQF

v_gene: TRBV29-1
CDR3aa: SVGQGGEQY

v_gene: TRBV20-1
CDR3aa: RAYGYT

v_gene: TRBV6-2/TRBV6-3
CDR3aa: ASSSQGDYGYT

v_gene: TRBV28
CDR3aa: ASSLIAAGGDEQY

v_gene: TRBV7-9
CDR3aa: ASSPGQGTNEKLF

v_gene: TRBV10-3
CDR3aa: AITATSVDTQY

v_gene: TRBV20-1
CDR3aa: SAYRGSLNTEAF

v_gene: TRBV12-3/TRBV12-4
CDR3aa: ASSSPGHANYGYT

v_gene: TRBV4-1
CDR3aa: ASSPTGVGPQH

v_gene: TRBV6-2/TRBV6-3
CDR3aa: ASSYPSGRSSYNEQF

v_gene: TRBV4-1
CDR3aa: ASSQVRGEVYNEQF

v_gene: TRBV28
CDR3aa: ANGDSWETQY

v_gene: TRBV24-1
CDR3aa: ATSVGVHNEQF

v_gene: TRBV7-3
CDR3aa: ASSLGINTEAF

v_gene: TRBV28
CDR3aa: ASSPQQISNQPQH

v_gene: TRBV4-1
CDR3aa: ASSQGIGEKLF

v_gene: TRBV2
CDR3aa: ASSGVGNTEAF

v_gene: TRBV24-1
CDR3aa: ATSDKSGTGELF

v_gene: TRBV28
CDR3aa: ASSYRGSTSYEQY

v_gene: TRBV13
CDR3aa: ASSPRLVDEQF

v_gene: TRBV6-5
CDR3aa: ASSYKGGGQPQH

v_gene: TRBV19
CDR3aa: ASSPTWTSGRTQGDRF